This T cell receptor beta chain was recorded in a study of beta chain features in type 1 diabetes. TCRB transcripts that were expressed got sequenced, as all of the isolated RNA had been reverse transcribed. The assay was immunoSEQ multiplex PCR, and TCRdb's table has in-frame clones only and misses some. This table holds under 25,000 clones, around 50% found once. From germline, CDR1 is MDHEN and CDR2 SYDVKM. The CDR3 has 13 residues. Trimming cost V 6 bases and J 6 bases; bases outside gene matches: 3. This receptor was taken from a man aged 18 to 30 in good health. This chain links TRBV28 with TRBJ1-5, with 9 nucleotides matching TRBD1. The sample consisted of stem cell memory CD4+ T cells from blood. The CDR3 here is CASSTGGIQPQHF. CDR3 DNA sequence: TGTGCCAGCAGCACAGGGGGCATTCAGCCCCAGCATTTT.